This T cell receptor (beta chain) was obtained from a study of Ad26.COV2.S vaccination and SARS-CoV-2 variants. Method: immunoSEQ multiplex PCR; TCRdb's copy keeps in-frame clones and lacks some. The sample yields 430,000 or so clones, roughly 87% seen once. Study-wide results and caveats: Total responses of T cells may have been underestimated by the analyses of TCR breadth and depth.

Treatment denoted: roughly 19 received Ad26.COV2.S at low or high dose, single or two shots; 5 received placebo; per-sample allocation not given. The study sampled participants on day 63 after the first vaccine or placebo injection. Built on an Ad26 vector, the vaccine expressed Wuhan-strain SARS-CoV-2 spike. This clone has just one count. Its antigen remains unknown. V was pared by 2 bases and J by 8 bases, with 11 bases between. The CDR3 consists of 13 residues. Germline V gene data show CDR1 as SGDLS and CDR2 as YYNGEE. The sequences come from peripheral blood, collected in a trial of Ad26.COV2.S vaccine versus placebo. The chain combines TRBV9 with TRBJ2-1; no definite D call. This TCR was sampled from a person between 18 and 60 years old who received the Ad26.COV2.S COVID-19 vaccine or a placebo. CDR3 coding DNA: TGTGCCAGCAGCGTCGAATTAGACGATGAGCAGTTCTTC. It specifies CASSVELDDEQFF.